One and the same sample provided the 32 T cell receptor beta chains below, sequenced in a study of blood T cell repertoires in COVID-19 (dated by TCRdb to 2020 to 2022). Library generation was performed with the immunoSEQ multiplex PCR assay. Drawn from immuneACCESS, this table holds only the in-frame rearrangements with V and J called that TCRdb kept. Clones are partly lost; checked studies trace under half to an unresolved V gene and leave the rest unexplained. For this sample there are about 170,000 clones; more than 70% appear just once. Roughly 19% of the sample comes from the top ten. Sequenced sample: peripheral blood. The origin of the receptors is a woman aged 65 to 85 who had recovered from COVID-19.

J is TRBJ2-4 and V is TRBV11-2; D unresolved. The CDR3 runs 14 residues. CDR1 is SGHAT and CDR2 is FQNNGV in the germline V gene. V lost 1 base and J 5 bases, leaving 9 bases between the germline ends. The CDR3, as DNA: TGTGCCAGCAGCTTAGGCCCTTGGCAAAACATTCAGTACTTC. Encoded protein: CASSLGPWQNIQYF.

The V call is TRBV7-9, the J call TRBJ1-3, with 8 bases aligning to TRBD1. After removal of 5 bases from V and 2 bases from J, the junction contained 2 bases not matched to a gene. The germline V gene encodes CDR1 SEHNR and CDR2 FQNEAQ (reference sequence). The CDR3 consists of 14 residues. The CDR3 loop reads CASSLQGAGNTIYF. Here the CDR3 DNA reads TGTGCCAGCAGCCTACAGGGGGCTGGAAACACCATATATTTT. The full variable domain, with the rest looked up from reference TRBV7-9 and TRBJ1-3, is DTGVSQNPRHKITKRGQNVTFRCDPISEHNRLYWYRQTLGQGPEFLTYFQNEAQLEKSRLLSDRFSAERPKGSFSTLEIQRTEQGDSAMYLCASSLQGAGNTIYFGEGSWLTVV.

The CDR3 here is CASSAGVAGNTIYF. CDR3 bases: TGTGCCAGCAGCGCCGGGGTCGCCGGAAACACCATATATTTT. The chain recombines TRBV9 with TRBJ1-3; D is uncertain. CDR1 is SGDLS, CDR2 YYNGEE, per germline. The CDR3 runs 14 residues. The V gene lost 3 bases and the J gene lost 4 bases, with 11 bases spanning the gap.

The genes are TRBV28 and TRBJ1-2; D unclear. Trimming took off 1 base at V and 6 bases at J, with 12 bases between the two ends. Germline V gene lookup returns CDR1 MDHEN and CDR2 SYDVKM. This CDR3 region has 14 residues. CDR3 amino acids: CASSLLVAVDGYTF. Here the CDR3 DNA reads TGTGCCAGCAGTTTATTGGTCGCAGTTGATGGCTACACCTTC.

V usage is TRBV29-1 and J usage is TRBJ1-2; maybe TRBD1 (5 bases). In germline, CDR1 is SQVTM, CDR2 ANQGSEA. V shed 6 bases and J shed 8 bases, with 16 bases lying between them. The CDR3 is 12 residues long. In DNA, the CDR3 is TGCAGCGTCAGGACAAGCCAGTGGGGCTACACCTTC. Its translation: CSVRTSQWGYTF.

The V gene is TRBV5-6, the J gene TRBJ1-6, with TRBD1 as a possible D gene (6 bases). The V end was cut by 5 bases, the J end by 7 bases, with 16 bases between. CDR3 size: 15 residues. CDR1 is SGHDT and CDR2 is YYEEEE in the germline V gene. Here the CDR3 DNA reads TGTGCCAGCAGAACGGGACATTCGGGGAATTCACCCCTCCACTTT. Protein product: CASRTGHSGNSPLHF.

This clone was recorded once. The chain recombines TRBV27 with TRBJ1-1; 8 nucleotides align to TRBD1. The CDR3 length is 14 residues. Unmatched junction bases numbered 14, after V lost 6 bases and J lost 11 bases. Germline V gives CDR1 MNHEY, CDR2 SMNVEV (reference sequence). This CDR3 is CASRPRGLSEEAFF. CDR3 sequence (DNA): TGTGCCAGCAGACCCAGGGGGCTCTCGGAGGAGGCTTTCTTT.

This chain connects TRBV10-2 to TRBJ1-2, with D uncertain. The CDR3 sequence is 12 residues long. Per the germline V gene, CDR1 is WSHSY and CDR2 is SAAADI. V was trimmed by 3 bases and J by 2 bases, leaving 4 bases between them. This CDR3 is CASSDPNYGYTF. The CDR3, as DNA: TGCGCCAGCAGTGACCCGAACTATGGCTACACCTTC.

In regard to this clone: A far larger clone lies a single base away; this is likely a read error. This rearrangement joins TRBV11-2 to TRBJ1-5; 7 bases are a match to TRBD1. Trimming at V came to 5 bases and at J to 2 bases, leaving 6 bases not matched to a gene. CDR3 size: 15 residues. Looked up from germline, CDR1 is SGHAT and CDR2 is FQNNGV. Written as DNA, the CDR3 is TGTGCCAGCAGCCCCGACAGGGCGGGCAATCAGCCCCAGCATTTT. It specifies CASSPDRAGNQPQHF.

This clone was counted only a few times. The chain's CDR3 is CASSEEQINTEAFF. CDR3 nucleotide sequence: TGTGCCAGCAGTGAAGAACAGATAAACACTGAAGCTTTCTTT. The gene calls are TRBV2 and TRBJ1-1; D gene ambiguous. V shed 1 base and J shed 2 bases, with 8 bases lying between them. CDR3 length equals 14 residues. Germline lookup yields CDR1 SNHLY and CDR2 FYNNEI.

The chain has TRBV5-6 and TRBJ1-4; 7 bases match TRBD1. This CDR3 has 16 amino acids. Germline loops: CDR1 SGHDT, CDR2 YYEEEE. V lost 4 bases, J lost 11 bases, and 17 bases stayed unmatched. CDR3: CASSTARQGRGSKLFF. DNA for the CDR3: TGTGCCAGCAGCACAGCCCGACAGGGCCGAGGCTCGAAACTGTTTTTT.

This clone was counted only a few times. This chain links TRBV2 with TRBJ2-7; maybe TRBD1 (7 bases). Germline CDR1 SNHLY, CDR2 FYNNEI. The V end lost 7 bases, the J end lost 6 bases, and 16 bases lay between the germline ends. This CDR3 contains 13 residues. The CDR3 DNA is TGTGCCAGCACCTTAATCCAGGGGGGCGAGCAGTACTTC. It is translated as CASTLIQGGEQYF.

V and J are TRBV14 and TRBJ2-3; 11 positions agree with TRBD2. The V gene end was trimmed by 4 bases and the J gene end by 0 bases; junction bases not matched to a gene: 9. Germline CDR1 reads SGHDN; CDR2 reads FVKESK. This CDR3 comprises 18 residues. The DNA for the CDR3 is TGTGCCAGCAGCCCCCCCGGGCTAGCGGGAGGTAGCACAGATACGCAGTATTTT. Its translation is CASSPPGLAGGSTDTQYF. The full variable domain, rest sourced from reference TRBV14 and TRBJ2-3, is EAGVTQFPSHSVIEKGQTVTLRCDPISGHDNLYWYRRVMGKEIKFLLHFVKESKQDESGMPNNRFLAERTGGTYSTLKVQPAELEDSGVYFCASSPPGLAGGSTDTQYFGPGTRLTVL.

The rearrangement links TRBV27 to TRBJ2-7; 12 bases agree with TRBD2. The germline V gene has CDR1 MNHEY and CDR2 SMNVEV (reference sequence). J gave up 5 bases and V 6 bases, and 8 bases lay outside the gene matches. The CDR3 spans 15 residues. This CDR3 reads CASSPLAGGPNEQYF. The CDR3 DNA reads TGTGCCAGCAGCCCCCTAGCGGGAGGGCCTAACGAGCAGTACTTC.

The chain carries TRBV7-6 and TRBJ2-3; TRBD2 matches 14 bases. The CDR3 consists of 18 residues. The junction had 13 bases not matched to a gene; V was cut back by 5 bases and J by 6 bases. Germline lookup yields CDR1 SGHVS and CDR2 FNYEAQ. The DNA of the CDR3 is TGTGCCAGCAGCCCGGGACTAGCGGGAGCAGCCCTTACGGATACGCAGTATTTT. As protein: CASSPGLAGAALTDTQYF.

The J gene is TRBJ2-5, the V gene TRBV5-1; 11 nucleotides align to TRBD2. The trim removed 4 bases at V and 2 bases at J, leaving 7 bases unmatched. Germline loops: CDR1 SGHRS, CDR2 YFSETQ. CDR3 length: 16 amino acids. CDR3 sequence: CASSPGLAVLQETQYF. The CDR3 nucleotides are TGCGCCAGCAGCCCGGGACTAGCGGTTTTACAAGAGACCCAGTACTTC.

The chain employs TRBV19 and TRBJ2-6; TRBD1 matches 9 bases. CDR1 and CDR2 (germline): LNHDA, SQIVND (reference sequence). The CDR3 has 17 amino acids. V lost 8 bases, J lost 3 bases, and 11 bases stayed unmatched. For the CDR3, the DNA is TGTGCCAGTCAACCGGGACAGGGAGCTCTTGGGGCCAACGTCCTGACTTTC. Residues: CASQPGQGALGANVLTF.

The CDR3 sequence: CASSFGQGAEGYTF. The CDR3 nucleotides read TGTGCCAGCAGCTTCGGACAGGGGGCGGAGGGCTACACCTTC. This chain joins TRBV5-4 and TRBJ1-2; 11 positions agree with TRBD1. V dropped 2 bases and J dropped 8; count of bases not matched to a gene: 5. The CDR3 spans 14 residues. Germline loops: CDR1 SGHNT, CDR2 YYREEE (reference sequence). The full variable domain, completed using reference TRBV5-4 and TRBJ1-2, is ETGVTQSPTHLIKTRGQQVTLRCSSQSGHNTVSWYQQALGQGPQFIFQYYREEENGRGNFPPRFSGLQFPNYSSELNVNALELDDSALYLCASSFGQGAEGYTFGSGTRLTVV.

The chain employs TRBV30 and TRBJ2-7; 8 positions agree with TRBD2. CDR1 and CDR2 (germline): GTSNPN, SVGIG (reference sequence). This CDR3 is built from 15 residues. The trim removed 0 bases at V and 9 bases at J, leaving 13 bases unmatched. The CDR3 protein is CAWSVISSGRAPQYF. The CDR3 DNA is TGTGCCTGGAGTGTGATTTCGAGCGGGAGAGCCCCGCAGTACTTC.

The V call is TRBV3-1 (or the pseudogene TRBV3-2), the J call TRBJ1-6; possible D gene TRBD1, 5 bases. Germline V gene sequence: CDR1 LGHDT, CDR2 YNNKEL (reference sequence). V lost 1 base, J lost 2 bases, and 12 bases lay in between. The CDR3 is 17 amino acids. The CDR3 spells CASSQVIGGPYNSPLHF. CDR3 nucleotides: TGTGCCAGCAGCCAAGTTATCGGGGGACCCTATAATTCACCCCTCCACTTT.

The rearrangement uses TRBV12-3 or TRBV12-4 and TRBJ1-1, with a possible D match to TRBD1 (6 bases). This CDR3 is built from 13 residues. Trimming removed 1 base at V and 8 bases at J, with 11 bases between. The DNA for the CDR3 is TGTGCCAGCAGTTTAGGGGGGCCTCCGGAAGCTTTCTTT. Amino acids: CASSLGGPPEAFF.

This clone was counted once. J is TRBJ2-1 and V is TRBV19; TRBD2 aligns across 8 bases. CDR3 length: 16 residues. Trimming took 4 bases from V and 0 from J; bases not matched to a gene: 5. Germline V gene data show CDR1 as LNHDA and CDR2 as SQIVND (reference sequence). CDR3 sequence reads: CASSRSSGFSYNEQFF. The CDR3 DNA reads TGTGCCAGTAGTAGGTCTAGCGGGTTCTCCTACAATGAGCAGTTCTTC.

This clone was observed a single time. The gene calls are TRBV4-2 and TRBJ2-5; the match to TRBD2 covers 7 bases. CDR1 and CDR2 from the germline V gene are LGHNA and YNFKEQ. The CDR3 spans 21 residues. V lost 4 bases and J lost 1; bases outside the gene matches: 24. CDR3 sequence: CASSPDGTRQRPLAAQETQYF. The CDR3 region has the DNA TGTGCCAGCAGCCCCGATGGGACCCGCCAGAGGCCGCTAGCGGCCCAAGAGACCCAGTACTTC.

The gene calls are TRBV27 and TRBJ2-5; 7 nucleotides line up with TRBD2. Germline CDR1 reads MNHEY; CDR2 reads SMNVEV (reference sequence). J lost 3 bases, V lost 4 bases, and 8 bases had no gene match. The CDR3 is 15 residues long. The CDR3, as DNA: TGTGCCAGCAGTTGGGCGGGAGCGGTGGAAGAGACCCAGTACTTC. It yields the protein CASSWAGAVEETQYF.

A few counts support this clone. The chain combines TRBV2 with TRBJ2-3; the D gene is possibly TRBD2 (7 bases). V was shortened by 7 bases and J by 5 bases, with 19 bases between the two germline ends. This CDR3 has 15 residues. Germline lookup yields CDR1 SNHLY and CDR2 FYNNEI. For the CDR3, the DNA is TGTGCCAGCACCCCGCGACGGGGGGCCAGAGATACGCAGTATTTT. Its translation is CASTPRRGARDTQYF. The whole variable domain, filled in from reference TRBV2 and TRBJ2-3, reads EPEVTQTPSHQVTQMGQEVILRCVPISNHLYFYWYRQILGQKVEFLVSFYNNEISEKSEIFDDQFSVERPDGSNFTLKIRSTKLEDSAMYFCASTPRRGARDTQYFGPGTRLTVL.

This chain uses TRBV19 with TRBJ1-4; D ambiguous. Germline V gene data show CDR1 as LNHDA and CDR2 as SQIVND (reference sequence). V shed 7 bases and J shed 3 bases, with 3 bases lying between them. This CDR3 has 11 amino acids. CDR3 sequence (DNA): TGTGCCAGTACCTCTAATGAAAAACTGTTTTTT. It codes for CASTSNEKLFF.

The chain is built from TRBV28 and TRBJ1-6, with D uncertain. CDR1 and CDR2 (germline): MDHEN, SYDVKM. This CDR3 has 15 residues. Trimming took 3 bases from V and 14 from J, leaving 20 bases between them. The CDR3 spells CASSLRGQRLWALHF. The CDR3 DNA reads TGTGCCAGCAGTTTGAGAGGCCAGCGGCTTTGGGCCCTCCACTTT.

V is TRBV18 and J is TRBJ2-7; 12 positions agree with TRBD1. J lost 4 bases, V lost 6 bases, and 4 bases had no gene match. Looked up from germline, CDR1 is KGHSH and CDR2 is LQKENI. The CDR3 is made up of 14 amino acids. In nucleotides, the CDR3 is TGTGCCAGCTCCGAGGGACAGGGGGCTTACGAGCAGTACTTC. Its translation is CASSEGQGAYEQYF.

This clone has just one count. This sequence joins TRBV29-1 and TRBJ1-2; 10 bases map to TRBD1. CDR3 length: 16 residues. Trimming removed 4 bases from V and 6 bases from J; junction bases left unmatched: 14. Germline CDR1 SQVTM, CDR2 ANQGSEA. DNA of the CDR3: TGCAGCGTTGGGGGGGACAGGGGCATGAGGGGTCATGGCTACACCTTC. Translated, it gives CSVGGDRGMRGHGYTF.

This clone was seen only a few times. The CDR3, as DNA: TGTGCCAGCAGTCTCCGACAGTTTAGCAATCAGCCCCAGCATTTT. Translation: CASSLRQFSNQPQHF. This chain joins TRBV28 and TRBJ1-5; D possibly corresponds to TRBD1 (5 bases). This CDR3 comprises 15 residues. The germline V gene has CDR1 MDHEN and CDR2 SYDVKM. V was clipped by 5 bases and J by 0 bases, with 11 bases between them.

The chain uses TRBV18 and TRBJ1-5; a weak D match, TRBD1 (5 bases). Germline V gene data show CDR1 as KGHSH and CDR2 as LQKENI. The CDR3 spans 16 residues. V lost 6 bases to trimming and J lost 3 bases, with 18 bases between them. The DNA of the CDR3 is TGTGCCAGCTCCCTTGGGACGGGGGGGATCAATCAGCCCCAGCATTTT. Residues: CASSLGTGGINQPQHF.

The rearrangement links TRBV11-3 to TRBJ2-2; perhaps TRBD2 as D (6 bases). V lost 5 bases and J lost 4, with 14 bases in between. CDR3 length: 15 amino acids. Germline V gives CDR1 SGHNT, CDR2 YENEEA. The CDR3 is CASSHGRGGTGELFF. CDR3 DNA sequence: TGTGCCAGCAGCCATGGGCGGGGTGGCACCGGGGAGCTGTTTTTT.